The table lists the clone carrying this T cell receptor (beta chain) with a few counts. This sample is part of a study of blood T cell repertoires in COVID-19. Germline V gene sequence: CDR1 SGHRS, CDR2 YFSETQ. This CDR3 is built from 14 residues. The V segment lost 4 bases and the J segment 2 bases; nucleotides outside the gene matches: 4. Assay used: immunoSEQ multiplex PCR; TCRdb lists only in-frame clones, some missing. The top ten clones hold 2.5% to 3% of a sample with 360,000 or so clones, roughly 87% of them seen once. Sequences were obtained from PBMCs or T cells enriched from blood (not recorded which). This chain uses TRBV5-1 with TRBJ2-3; 7 nucleotides agree with TRBD1. The clonotype comes from a woman in her twenties or thirties who had recovered from COVID-19. CDR3 sequence (DNA): TGCGCCAGCAGCGGGCAGGGGGACACAGATACGCAGTATTTT. Amino acid sequence: CASSGQGDTDTQYF. Together with reference TRBV5-1 and TRBJ2-3, the CDR3 gives the full variable domain: KAGVTQTPRYLIKTRGQQVTLSCSPISGHRSVSWYQQTPGQGLQFLFEYFSETQRNKGNFPGRFSGRQFSNSRSEMNVSTLELGDSALYLCASSGQGDTDTQYFGPGTRLTVL.